This TCR beta chain was identified in a study of shared clonotypes between healthy human individuals. Study conclusions and caveats: What limited the represented genetic and exposure-history diversity was the small number of donors. Compared with memory subsets, naive subsets generally had larger estimated richness. Some clonotypes were shared by all four sorted-subset donors, while others were not shared. The non-shared ones had lower generation probabilities than the shared ones.

Of note for this clone: Its antigen is undetermined.

The input for sorted-subset replicate PCRs was approximately 190 ng DNA, 25,000 to 35,000 T cell genomes. Profiling relied on immunoSEQ multiplex PCR, and the TCRdb table lists in-frame clones only, not all of them. The table has 300,000 to 400,000 clones, roughly 70% seen once; the top ten hold about 9.4%. Germline loops: CDR1 SGHTA, CDR2 FQGNSA. The CDR3 sequence is 16 residues long. V gave up 5 bases and J gave up 2 bases; unmatched junction bases: 8. V and J are TRBV7-2 and TRBJ2-3; 9 positions match TRBD2. Sequenced material: memory CD4+ T cells sorted from blood. Subset given: CD45RA-negative fraction. This TCR was sampled from a man aged 25-45 years in good health. The CDR3 loop reads CASSRGLAITTDTQYF. CDR3 DNA sequence: TGTGCCAGCAGCCGAGGACTAGCGATCACCACAGATACGCAGTATTTT.